The clone carrying this T cell receptor beta chain has only one observation. What it binds is not known. This sample stems from a study of OX40 agonist ivuxolimab in advanced cancers. Study at large: Mean age about 60 years, range about 23 to 80; just over 80% male. Partial responses occurred in Three dose-escalation patients, one with hepatocellular carcinoma and two with cutaneous melanoma.

V was clipped by 4 bases and J by 1 base; unmatched bases: 2. CDR1 is WNHNN, CDR2 SYGVQD, per germline (reference sequence). The CDR3 extends over 14 amino acids. Whole-study results and caveats: CD4+ and CD8+ T cells in blood underwent clonal expansion by week 6 at 0.1 to 3.0 mg/kg.

The repertoire was sequenced with immunoSEQ multiplex PCR; TCRdb's copy has only in-frame clones and lacks some. The sample records tens of thousands of clones, about nine tenths being singletons. The sequences come from CD4+ or CD8+ T cells sorted from blood, collected in a trial of the OX40 agonist ivuxolimab. This rearrangement joins TRBV10-1 to TRBJ2-3, with 7 bases that match TRBD1. The source is an adult with an advanced solid tumor such as melanoma, head and neck, liver or kidney cancer. The CDR3 is CASSGGTGTDTQYF. In nucleotides, the CDR3 is TGCGCCAGCAGTGGTGGGACAGGCACAGATACGCAGTATTTT.